This TCR beta chain was profiled in a study of regulatory T cells in long-lasting Graves disease. Whole-study results and caveats: Among the persistent patients, roughly 2,500 public clonotypes were shared, more than the 950 to 1,000 shared among new patients. Thyroid tissue went unstudied; only peripheral blood was examined.

V trimming: 6 bases; J trimming: 3 bases; junction bases outside the gene matches: 11. The CDR3 is 15 amino acids. Germline V gene sequence: CDR1 MNHNS, CDR2 SASEGT. Arm-PCR of CDR3 regions and iRepertoire HTBI primers were used to build TCR beta libraries. TCRdb re-derived calls from the multiplex PCR reads in MiXCR, one entry per CDR3 protein. The table includes a few hundred thousand distinct CDR3 sequences, 22% detected once. Of note for this clonotype: The antigen is not known.

Time point defined: persistent/refractory GD, antithyroid drugs over 5 years with positive TRAb. From PBMCs, RNA was extracted and then used to make the TCR library. Diagnosing Graves' disease relied on the American Thyroid Association guidelines. Patient provenance is recorded as an endocrinology department in Xi'an, China. The chain combines TRBV6-1 with TRBJ2-7, with 7 bases aligning to TRBD1. Material: peripheral blood mononuclear cells (PBMCs), obtained when the disease was refractory, from a patient treated with antithyroid drugs. The receptor comes from a female donor with Graves disease. CDR3 sequence: CASSPSRDSLYEQYF. The CDR3 DNA is TGTGCCAGCAGCCCCTCCCGGGACAGCCTCTACGAGCAGTACTTC.